These 4 T cell receptor beta chains were sequenced from one sample in a study of blood T cell repertoires in COVID-19. TCRdb's table, derived via immunoSEQ multiplex PCR, lists solely in-frame clones and lacks some. The sample lists roughly 88,000 clones; over 80% were seen once. The material sequenced was peripheral blood. These receptors came from a woman in her 50s in a cohort sampled during active COVID-19.

The V gene is TRBV19, the J gene TRBJ1-1; 9 nucleotides line up with TRBD1. CDR3 length: 19 amino acids. Germline loops: CDR1 LNHDA, CDR2 SQIVND (reference sequence). Trimming cost V 7 bases and J 1 base; bases outside gene matches: 19. The chain's CDR3 is CASILLGDRDRFGNTEAFF. CDR3 sequence (DNA): TGTGCCAGTATTCTCTTAGGGGACAGGGATAGGTTTGGGAACACTGAAGCTTTCTTT. Full variable domain (missing parts from reference TRBV19 and TRBJ1-1): DGGITQSPKYLFRKEGQNVTLSCEQNLNHDAMYWYRQDPGQGLRLIYYSQIVNDFQKGDIAEGYSVSREKKESFPLTVTSAQKNPTAFYLCASILLGDRDRFGNTEAFFGQGTRLTVV.

The chain carries TRBV28 and TRBJ2-3; TRBD1 aligns across 9 bases. This CDR3 region has 16 residues. Trimming took 4 bases from V and 5 from J; bases not matched to a gene: 10. Germline CDR1 and CDR2: MDHEN and SYDVKM. DNA of the CDR3: TGTGCCAGCAGTTCACCCGGACAGGGGCAGGGAGATACGCAGTATTTT. It specifies CASSSPGQGQGDTQYF.

V gene TRBV9 combines with J gene TRBJ1-2; 7 nucleotides line up with TRBD1. This CDR3 is built from 15 residues. Germline V gene lookup returns CDR1 SGDLS and CDR2 YYNGEE. The ends lost 2 bases at V and 4 bases at J; junction bases unmatched: 8. The CDR3 region is CASSVNRGSAYGYTF. As DNA, the CDR3 is TGTGCCAGCAGCGTCAACAGGGGATCGGCCTATGGCTACACCTTC.

The J gene is TRBJ1-6, the V gene TRBV10-3, with D perhaps matching TRBD1 (6 bases). Germline CDR1 and CDR2: ENHRY and SYGVKD. Trimming removed 3 bases at V and 7 bases at J, with 10 bases between. The CDR3 loop spans 14 amino acids. As DNA, the CDR3 is TGTGCCATCAGTGACACAGGGACCAATTCACCCCTCCACTTT. The encoded protein is CAISDTGTNSPLHF.